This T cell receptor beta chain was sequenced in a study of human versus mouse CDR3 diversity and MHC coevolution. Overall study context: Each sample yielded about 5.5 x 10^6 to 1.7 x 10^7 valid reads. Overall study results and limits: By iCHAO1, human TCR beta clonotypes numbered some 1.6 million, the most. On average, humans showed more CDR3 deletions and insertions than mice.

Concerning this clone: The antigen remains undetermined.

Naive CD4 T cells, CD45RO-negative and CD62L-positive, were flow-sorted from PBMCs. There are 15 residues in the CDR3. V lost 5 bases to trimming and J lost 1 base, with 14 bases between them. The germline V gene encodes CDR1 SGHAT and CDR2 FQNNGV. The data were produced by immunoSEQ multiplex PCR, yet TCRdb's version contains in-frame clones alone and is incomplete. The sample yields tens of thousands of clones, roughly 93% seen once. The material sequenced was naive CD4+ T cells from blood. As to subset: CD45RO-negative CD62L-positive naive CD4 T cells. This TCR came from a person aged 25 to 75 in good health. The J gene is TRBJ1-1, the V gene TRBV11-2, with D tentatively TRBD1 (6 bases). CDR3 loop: CASSPGRGSNTEAFF. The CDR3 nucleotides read TGTGCCAGCAGCCCGGGAAGGGGGTCGAACACTGAAGCTTTCTTT.